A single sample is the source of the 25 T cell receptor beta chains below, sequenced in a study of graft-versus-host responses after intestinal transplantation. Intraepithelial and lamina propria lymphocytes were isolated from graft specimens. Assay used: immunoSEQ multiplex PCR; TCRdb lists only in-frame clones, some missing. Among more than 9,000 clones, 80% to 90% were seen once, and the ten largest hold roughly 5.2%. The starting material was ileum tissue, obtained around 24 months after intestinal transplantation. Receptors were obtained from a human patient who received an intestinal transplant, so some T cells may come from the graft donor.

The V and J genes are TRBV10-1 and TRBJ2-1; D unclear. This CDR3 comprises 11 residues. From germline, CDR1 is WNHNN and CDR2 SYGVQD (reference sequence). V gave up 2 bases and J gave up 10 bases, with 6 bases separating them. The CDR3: CASSEGEEQFF. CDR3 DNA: TGCGCCAGCAGTGAGGGAGAGGAGCAGTTCTTC.

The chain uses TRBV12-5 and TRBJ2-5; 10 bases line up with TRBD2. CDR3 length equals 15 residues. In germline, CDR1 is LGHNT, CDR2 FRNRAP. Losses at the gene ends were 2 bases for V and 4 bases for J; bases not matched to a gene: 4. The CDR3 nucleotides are TGTGCTAGTGGTTTGTTTCTAGCGGGGGTAGAGACCCAGTACTTC. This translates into CASGLFLAGVETQYF.

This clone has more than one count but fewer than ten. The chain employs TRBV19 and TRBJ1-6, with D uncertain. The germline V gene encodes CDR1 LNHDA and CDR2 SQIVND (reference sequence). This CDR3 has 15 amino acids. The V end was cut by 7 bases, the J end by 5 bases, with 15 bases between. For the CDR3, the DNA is TGTGCCAGTAAGCGCAGGCCGGAAAATAATTCACCCCTCCACTTT. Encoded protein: CASKRRPENNSPLHF.

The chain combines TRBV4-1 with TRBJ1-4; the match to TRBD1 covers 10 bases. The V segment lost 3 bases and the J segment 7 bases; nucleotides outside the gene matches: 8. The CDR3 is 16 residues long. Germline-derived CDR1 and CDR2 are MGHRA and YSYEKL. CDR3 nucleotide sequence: TGCGCCAGCAGCCAGTTACAAGGACAGGGGGGTGAAAAACTGTTTTTT. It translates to CASSQLQGQGGEKLFF.

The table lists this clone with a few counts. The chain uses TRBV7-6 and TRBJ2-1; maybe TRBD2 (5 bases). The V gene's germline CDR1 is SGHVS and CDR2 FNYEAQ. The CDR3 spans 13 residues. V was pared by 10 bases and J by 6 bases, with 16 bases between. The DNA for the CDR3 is TGTGCCACCGAAGATGGAGGTAGCAATGAGCAGTTCTTC. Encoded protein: CATEDGGSNEQFF.

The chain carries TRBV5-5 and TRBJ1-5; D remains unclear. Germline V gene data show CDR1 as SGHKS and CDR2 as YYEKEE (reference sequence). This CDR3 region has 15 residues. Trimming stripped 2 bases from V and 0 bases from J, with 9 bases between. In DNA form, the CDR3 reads TGTGCCAGCAGCTTTGGTACAGATAGCAATCAGCCCCAGCATTTT. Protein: CASSFGTDSNQPQHF.

The CDR3 DNA reads as TGCGCCAGCAGCCGCTCCGGGACAGACTATGGCTACACCTTC. Amino acid sequence: CASSRSGTDYGYTF. The J gene is TRBJ1-2, the V gene TRBV5-1, with 7 bases that match TRBD1. The CDR3 is 14 residues long. Germline trimming cut 4 bases from V and 3 bases from J; bases unmatched to any gene: 6. Per the germline V gene, CDR1 is SGHRS and CDR2 is YFSETQ. The full variable domain, rest sourced from reference TRBV5-1 and TRBJ1-2, is KAGVTQTPRYLIKTRGQQVTLSCSPISGHRSVSWYQQTPGQGLQFLFEYFSETQRNKGNFPGRFSGRQFSNSRSEMNVSTLELGDSALYLCASSRSGTDYGYTFGSGTRLTVV.

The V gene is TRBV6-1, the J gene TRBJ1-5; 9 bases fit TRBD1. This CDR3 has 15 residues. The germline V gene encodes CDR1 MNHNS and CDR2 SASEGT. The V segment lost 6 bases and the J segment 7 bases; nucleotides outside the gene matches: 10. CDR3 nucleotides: TGTGCCAGCAGCCAGGCGGGACAGGGTGGGCAGCCCCAGCATTTT. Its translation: CASSQAGQGGQPQHF.

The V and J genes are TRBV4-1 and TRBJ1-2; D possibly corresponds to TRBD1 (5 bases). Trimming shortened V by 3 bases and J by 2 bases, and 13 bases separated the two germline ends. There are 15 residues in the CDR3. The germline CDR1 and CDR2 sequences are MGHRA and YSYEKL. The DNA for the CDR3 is TGCGCCAGCAGCCACGGGGACGGGAGAAACTATGGCTACACCTTC. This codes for CASSHGDGRNYGYTF.

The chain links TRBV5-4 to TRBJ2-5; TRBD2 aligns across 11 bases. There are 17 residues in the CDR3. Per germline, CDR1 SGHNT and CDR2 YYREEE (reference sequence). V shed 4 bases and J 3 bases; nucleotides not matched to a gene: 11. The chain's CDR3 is CASSPQLAGAGKETQYF. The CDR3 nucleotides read TGTGCCAGCAGCCCCCAACTAGCGGGGGCGGGGAAAGAGACCCAGTACTTC.

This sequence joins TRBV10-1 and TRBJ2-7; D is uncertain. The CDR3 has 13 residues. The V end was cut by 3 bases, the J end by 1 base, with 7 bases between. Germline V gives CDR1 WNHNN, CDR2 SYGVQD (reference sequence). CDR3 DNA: TGCGCCAGCAGTGATGGCAGTTCCTACGAGCAGTACTTC. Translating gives CASSDGSSYEQYF.

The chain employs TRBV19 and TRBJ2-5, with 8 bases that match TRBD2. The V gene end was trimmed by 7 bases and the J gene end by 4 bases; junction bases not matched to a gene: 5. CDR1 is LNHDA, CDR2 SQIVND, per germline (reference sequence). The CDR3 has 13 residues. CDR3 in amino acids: CASTPGLGETQYF. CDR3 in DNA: TGTGCCAGTACCCCGGGACTAGGAGAGACCCAGTACTTC.

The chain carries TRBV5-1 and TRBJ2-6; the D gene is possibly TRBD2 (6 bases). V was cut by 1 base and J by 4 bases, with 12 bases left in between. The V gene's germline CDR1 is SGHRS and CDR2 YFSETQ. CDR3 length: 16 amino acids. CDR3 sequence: CASSLRGSIGANVLTF. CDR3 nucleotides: TGCGCCAGCAGCTTGCGGGGGAGTATAGGGGCCAACGTCCTGACTTTC.

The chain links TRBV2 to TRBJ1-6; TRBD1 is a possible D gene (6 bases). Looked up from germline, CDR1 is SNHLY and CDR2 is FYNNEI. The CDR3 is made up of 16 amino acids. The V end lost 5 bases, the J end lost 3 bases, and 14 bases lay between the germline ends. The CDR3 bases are TGTGCCAGCAGTATCGCCGGGACAAGCTATAATTCACCCCTCCACTTT. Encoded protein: CASSIAGTSYNSPLHF.

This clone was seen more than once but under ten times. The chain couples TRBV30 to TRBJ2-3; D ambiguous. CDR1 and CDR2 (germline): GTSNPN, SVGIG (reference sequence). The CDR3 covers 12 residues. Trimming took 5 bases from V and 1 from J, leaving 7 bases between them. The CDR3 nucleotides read TGTGCCTGGGGCACCCGCACAGATACGCAGTATTTT. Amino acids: CAWGTRTDTQYF.

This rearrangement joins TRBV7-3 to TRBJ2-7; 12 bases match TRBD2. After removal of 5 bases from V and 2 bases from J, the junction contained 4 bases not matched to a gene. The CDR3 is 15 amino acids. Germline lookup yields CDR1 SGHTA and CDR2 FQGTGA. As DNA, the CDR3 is TGTGCCAGCAGCCCTGGACTAGCGGGGCCCTACGAGCAGTACTTC. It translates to CASSPGLAGPYEQYF.

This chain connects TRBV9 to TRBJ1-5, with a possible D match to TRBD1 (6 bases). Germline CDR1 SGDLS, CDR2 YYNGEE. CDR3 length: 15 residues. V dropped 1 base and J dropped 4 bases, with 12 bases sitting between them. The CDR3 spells CASSVLPGANQPQHF. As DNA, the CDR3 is TGTGCCAGCAGCGTACTCCCAGGGGCGAATCAGCCCCAGCATTTT.

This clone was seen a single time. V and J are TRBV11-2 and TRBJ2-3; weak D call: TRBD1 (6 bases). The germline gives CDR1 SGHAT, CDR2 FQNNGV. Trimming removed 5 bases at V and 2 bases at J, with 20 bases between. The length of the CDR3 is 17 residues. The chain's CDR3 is CASSPPPGHAHTDTQYF. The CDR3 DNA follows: TGTGCCAGCAGCCCCCCACCGGGACACGCACACACAGATACGCAGTATTTT.

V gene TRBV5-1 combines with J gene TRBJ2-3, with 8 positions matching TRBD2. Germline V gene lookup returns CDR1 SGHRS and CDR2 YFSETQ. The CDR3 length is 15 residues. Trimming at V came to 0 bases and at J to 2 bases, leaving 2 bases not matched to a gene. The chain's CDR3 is CASSLEAGDTDTQYF. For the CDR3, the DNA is TGCGCCAGCAGCTTGGAAGCGGGGGACACAGATACGCAGTATTTT.

CDR3 region: CASSGDRKKKDNEQFF. The CDR3 DNA reads as TGTGCCAGCAGCGGGGACAGGAAGAAAAAAGACAATGAGCAGTTCTTC. The chain links TRBV7-9 to TRBJ2-1, with 8 bases lining up with TRBD1. The V gene's germline CDR1 is SEHNR and CDR2 FQNEAQ (reference sequence). V gave up 5 bases and J gave up 5 bases; unmatched junction bases: 11. The CDR3 length is 16 residues.

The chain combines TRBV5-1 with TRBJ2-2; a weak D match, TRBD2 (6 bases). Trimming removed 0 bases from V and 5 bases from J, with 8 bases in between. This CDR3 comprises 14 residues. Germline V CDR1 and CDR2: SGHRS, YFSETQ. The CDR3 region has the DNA TGCGCCAGCAGCTTGGACGGGGGAACCGGGGAGCTGTTTTTT. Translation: CASSLDGGTGELFF.

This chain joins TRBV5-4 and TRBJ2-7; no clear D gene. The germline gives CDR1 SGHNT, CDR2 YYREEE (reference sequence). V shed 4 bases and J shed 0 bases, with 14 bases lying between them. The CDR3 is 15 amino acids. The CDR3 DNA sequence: TGTGCCAGCAGCCCAGGACCCGGAAGCTCCTACGAGCAGTACTTC. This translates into CASSPGPGSSYEQYF. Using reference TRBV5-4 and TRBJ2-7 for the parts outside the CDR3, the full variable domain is ETGVTQSPTHLIKTRGQQVTLRCSSQSGHNTVSWYQQALGQGPQFIFQYYREEENGRGNFPPRFSGLQFPNYSSELNVNALELDDSALYLCASSPGPGSSYEQYFGPGTRLTVT.

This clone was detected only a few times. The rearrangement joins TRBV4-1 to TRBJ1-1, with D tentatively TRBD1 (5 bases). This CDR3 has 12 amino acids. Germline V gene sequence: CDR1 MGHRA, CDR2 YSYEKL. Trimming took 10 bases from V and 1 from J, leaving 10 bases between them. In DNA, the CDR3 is TGCGCCACCCAAGGACAGAACACTGAAGCTTTCTTT. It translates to CATQGQNTEAFF.

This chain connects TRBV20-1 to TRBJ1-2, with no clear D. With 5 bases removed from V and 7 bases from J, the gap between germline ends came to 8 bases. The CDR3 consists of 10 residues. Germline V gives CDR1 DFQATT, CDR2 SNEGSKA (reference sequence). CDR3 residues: CSAESIGYTF. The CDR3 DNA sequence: TGCAGTGCTGAGTCTATTGGCTACACCTTC.

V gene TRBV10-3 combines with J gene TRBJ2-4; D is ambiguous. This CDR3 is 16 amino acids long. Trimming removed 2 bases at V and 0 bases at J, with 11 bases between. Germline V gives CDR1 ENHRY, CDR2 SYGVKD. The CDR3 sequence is CAISEGGGIAKNIQYF. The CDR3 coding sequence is TGTGCCATCAGTGAGGGCGGCGGAATAGCCAAAAACATTCAGTACTTC.